One sample yielded the 9 T cell receptor beta chains listed below, sequenced in a study of response to subunit inactivated influenza vaccine. TCRdb redid the calling of the RT-PCR reads with MiXCR, one entry per CDR3 protein. The repertoire includes roughly 630,000 distinct CDR3 sequences, approximately 14% of them detected once, and around 7.6% sits in the top ten. Sequencing was performed on PBMCs from blood, taken 14 to 15 days before vaccination. Every receptor here comes from a man between 45 and 60 years old who received an inactivated influenza vaccine.

V and J are TRBV7-8 and TRBJ2-5; 8 bases align to TRBD2. This CDR3 has 14 amino acids. V shed 8 bases, J shed 2 bases, and the junction held 7 bases outside the gene matches. Germline V gene sequence: CDR1 SGHVS, CDR2 FQNEAQ. CDR3 bases: TGTGCCAGCGTGGAGCGGGAGAGTCAAGAGACCCAGTACTTC. This encodes CASVERESQETQYF.

This clonotype was counted between two and nine times. V usage is TRBV7-2 and J usage is TRBJ2-1, with D tentatively TRBD1 or TRBD2 (5 bases each). The CDR3 is 14 amino acids. V shed 5 bases and J shed 7 bases, with 15 bases lying between them. The germline V gene has CDR1 SGHTA and CDR2 FQGNSA. The CDR3 is CASSPRMGENEQFF. The CDR3 DNA reads as TGTGCCAGCAGCCCACGGATGGGGGAGAATGAGCAGTTCTTC.

This clonotype was detected a few times. The chain employs TRBV20-1 and TRBJ1-4; D is unclear. Germline V gene data show CDR1 as DFQATT and CDR2 as SNEGSKA (reference sequence). V was shortened by 2 bases and J by 0 bases, with 13 bases between the two germline ends. This CDR3 region has 16 residues. CDR3 protein: CSARSMDPATNEKLFF. The CDR3, as DNA: TGCAGTGCTAGATCTATGGACCCTGCAACTAATGAAAAACTGTTTTTT.

This clonotype was found many times. The chain combines TRBV25-1 with TRBJ2-7; D perhaps matches TRBD1 (7 bases). This CDR3 spans 15 amino acids. The V end was cut by 3 bases, the J end by 2 bases, with 14 bases between. The germline CDR1 and CDR2 sequences are MGHDK and SYGVNS. The CDR3 DNA follows: TGTGCCAGCAGTGATTCGGTCAGGGGGGCCTACGAGCAGTACTTC. This translates into CASSDSVRGAYEQYF.

The chain has TRBV6-2 or TRBV6-3 and TRBJ2-5; 11 bases match TRBD2. The CDR3 has 16 amino acids. Germline V gives CDR1 MNHEY, CDR2 SVGEGT. Losses at the gene ends were 4 bases for V and 3 bases for J; bases not matched to a gene: 7. The DNA for the CDR3 is TGTGCCAGCAGTTTTTCCACTAGCGGGAGAAAAGAGACCCAGTACTTC. Its translation: CASSFSTSGRKETQYF.

The chain uses TRBV11-2 and TRBJ2-1, with 12 bases identical to TRBD1. V lost 3 bases to trimming and J lost 2 bases; unmatched junction nucleotides: 11. CDR1 is SGHAT, CDR2 FQNNGV, per germline. CDR3 size: 19 residues. CDR3 sequence (DNA): TGTGCCAGCAGCTTGGGGACAGGGGGCCTCCTCCCCGCCTACAATGAGCAGTTCTTC. It specifies CASSLGTGGLLPAYNEQFF.

This chain uses TRBV7-2 with TRBJ1-5; 10 bases map to TRBD1. Trimming at V came to 4 bases and at J to 6 bases, leaving 3 bases not matched to a gene. CDR3 length equals 14 residues. Germline CDR1 and CDR2: SGHTA and FQGNSA. For the CDR3, the DNA is TGTGCCAGCAGCTGGACAGGGGGAACTCAGCCCCAGCATTTT. Translation: CASSWTGGTQPQHF.

On this clonotype itself: A much larger clone sits a single nucleotide away, making a read error possible. This chain links TRBV14 with TRBJ2-5; D ambiguous. V lost 3 bases and J lost 5, with 4 bases in between. Germline CDR1 and CDR2: SGHDN and FVKESK. This CDR3 is 11 amino acids long. The DNA for the CDR3 is TGTGCCAGCAGCCAGTGGGAGACCCAGTACTTC. It yields the protein CASSQWETQYF. Full variable domain (rest looked up from reference TRBV14 and TRBJ2-5): EAGVTQFPSHSVIEKGQTVTLRCDPISGHDNLYWYRRVMGKEIKFLLHFVKESKQDESGMPNNRFLAERTGGTYSTLKVQPAELEDSGVYFCASSQWETQYFGPGTRLLVL.

The chain employs TRBV6-1 and TRBJ2-7; tentatively, D is TRBD2 (5 bases). Trimming took 7 bases from V and 3 from J, leaving 13 bases between them. Germline V gene sequence: CDR1 MNHNS, CDR2 SASEGT. There are 13 residues in the CDR3. The chain's CDR3 is CASIATGSYEQYF. CDR3 nucleotides: TGTGCCAGCATCGCGACTGGGAGCTACGAGCAGTACTTC.